These T cell receptor beta chains were read from a single sample in a study of T cell responses to AZD1222 COVID-19 vaccine. Clones were read by immunoSEQ multiplex PCR, and TCRdb kept only the in-frame ones, dropping some. Of fewer than 130,000 clones listed, 70% to 90% are singletons. The sample consisted of peripheral blood, taken on day 0 of AZD1222 vaccination. The receptors were sampled from an adult in good health. CDR3s include the opening cysteine and the closing phenylalanine or tryptophan. The order of the fields is D gene, J gene, clone size, V gene, CDR3 protein, CDR3 DNA. A D gene is named only where the DNA matches it firmly. Expanded clones are given a class, and other clones once, few, many or no size at all.

TRBD1 TRBJ1-1 . TRBV9 CASSVRQGEDTEAFF TGTGCCAGCAGCGTCCGACAGGGGGAGGACACTGAAGCTTTCTTT
. TRBJ1-1 . TRBV11-1 CASSLAVGGTEAFF TGTGCCAGCAGCTTAGCGGTGGGCGGCACTGAAGCTTTCTTT
TRBD1 TRBJ2-7 once TRBV4-1 CASSQDPNRDRGHEQYF TGCGCCAGCAGCCAAGACCCTAACCGGGACAGGGGCCACGAGCAGTACTTC
TRBD1 TRBJ2-7 once TRBV5-8 CASSPTDRVGYEQYF TGTGCCAGCAGCCCCACGGACAGGGTAGGCTACGAGCAGTACTTC
. TRBJ2-7 . TRBV10-1 CASSEKEGREQYF TGCGCCAGCAGTGAGAAGGAAGGGCGCGAGCAGTACTTC
. TRBJ1-6 . TRBV29-1 CSVDLTESSSPLHF TGCAGCGTTGATTTGACAGAGTCATCATCACCCCTCCACTTT
. TRBJ1-2 . TRBV28 CASSRQNYGYTF TGTGCCAGCAGTCGACAGAACTATGGCTACACCTTC
. TRBJ2-7 once TRBV4-2 CASSQDFRVTYEQYF TGTGCCAGCAGCCAAGATTTTAGGGTTACCTACGAGCAGTACTTC
TRBD1 TRBJ2-1 once TRBV2 CASSSGTVLNEQFF TGTGCCAGCAGCTCCGGGACAGTCCTCAATGAGCAGTTCTTC
. TRBJ1-1 . TRBV3-1/TRBV3-2 CASSLLDRNTEAFF TGTGCCAGCAGCCTCCTGGACAGGAACACTGAAGCTTTCTTT
. TRBJ1-1 . TRBV5-1 CASSLAVGRNTEAFF TGCGCCAGCAGCTTGGCCGTGGGACGGAACACTGAAGCTTTCTTT
. TRBJ2-1 . TRBV7-9 CASSLSLVEGEQFF TGTGCCAGCAGCTTAAGTTTAGTAGAGGGTGAGCAGTTCTTC
. TRBJ1-4 . TRBV7-8 CASSSGDSTNEKLFF TGTGCCAGCAGCTCAGGGGACTCAACTAATGAAAAACTGTTTTTT
. TRBJ2-3 . TRBV3-1/TRBV3-2 CASSPTGSGVGSTQYF TGTGCCAGCAGCCCTACAGGGAGTGGTGTAGGTTCCACGCAGTATTTT
TRBD1 TRBJ2-7 . TRBV19 CASSIGTAYEQYF TGTGCCAGTAGTATCGGGACAGCTTACGAGCAGTACTTC
. TRBJ2-2 . TRBV19 CASSIQGSGNTGELFF TGTGCCAGTAGTATCCAGGGTTCAGGGAACACCGGGGAGCTGTTTTTT
TRBD1 TRBJ1-2 . TRBV7-2 CASSNLGQLGGYTF TGTGCCAGCAGCAATTTGGGACAGCTGGGGGGCTACACCTTC
TRBD2 TRBJ2-3 . TRBV11-3 CASSFDAGGNTDTQYF TGTGCCAGCAGCTTTGATGCGGGGGGGAACACAGATACGCAGTATTTT
TRBD2 TRBJ2-3 . TRBV7-2 CASSPGGSSLWYF TGTGCCAGCAGCCCCGGGGGGAGTTCCCTTTGGTATTTT
. TRBJ1-2 . TRBV24-1 CATSGTLTTQGYTF TGTGCCACCAGTGGGACCCTCACCACCCAGGGCTACACCTTC
TRBD2 TRBJ2-2 . TRBV28 CASSLREGANTGELFF TGTGCCAGCAGTTTACGGGAGGGGGCGAACACCGGGGAGCTGTTTTTT
. TRBJ2-3 . TRBV2 CASAKEFGTDTQYF TGTGCCAGTGCTAAGGAGTTTGGCACAGATACGCAGTATTTT
. TRBJ1-1 . TRBV19 CASSFGGTLFAFF TGTGCCAGTAGTTTTGGGGGGACGCTATTCGCTTTCTTT
. TRBJ2-2 . TRBV28 CASRVIPPSTGGALFF TGTGCCAGCAGGGTGATCCCACCGTCCACCGGTGGTGCGCTGTTTTTT
. TRBJ1-3 once TRBV19 CASSVTGEGPGNTIYF TGTGCCAGTAGTGTTACCGGTGAGGGTCCTGGAAACACCATATATTTT
TRBD1 TRBJ2-7 once TRBV7-9 CASSLATGVGEQYF TGTGCCAGCAGCTTAGCGACAGGGGTCGGCGAGCAGTACTTC
TRBD1 TRBJ1-6 once TRBV28 CASRPGQAYSPLHF TGTGCCAGCAGGCCGGGACAGGCTTATTCACCCCTCCACTTT